This paragraph covers one T cell receptor (beta chain) sequence. The entry originates in a study of shared clonotypes between healthy human individuals. Sequencing used immunoSEQ multiplex PCR; TCRdb keeps in-frame clones, though not all of them. The sample carries 1,400,000 or so clones, around 98.5% recorded once. The germline gives CDR1 SGHNT, CDR2 YYREEE (reference sequence). Trimming cost V 4 bases and J 7 bases; bases outside gene matches: 8. This CDR3 region has 15 residues. The sequenced material came from naive CD4+ T cells sorted from blood. Subset indicated: CD45RA+ positively selected. J is TRBJ2-1 and V is TRBV5-4; 10 bases are shared with TRBD2. This receptor was identified in a man under 40 in good health. CDR3 sequence (DNA): TGTGCCAGCAGCCTGACTAGCGGGTTTACTAATGAGCAGTTCTTC. This gives the protein CASSLTSGFTNEQFF. The whole variable domain, remainder taken from reference TRBV5-4 and TRBJ2-1, is ETGVTQSPTHLIKTRGQQVTLRCSSQSGHNTVSWYQQALGQGPQFIFQYYREEENGRGNFPPRFSGLQFPNYSSELNVNALELDDSALYLCASSLTSGFTNEQFFGPGTRLTVL.